The clone carrying this T cell receptor beta chain was found a few times. The antigen is not known. This record comes from a study of CD8 T cells in ankylosing spondylitis. Study-wide results and limits: What appeared characteristic of ankylosing spondylitis blood was a TCR beta motif of fewer than ten highly homologous variants. Clones linked to the disease showed a CD8+ phenotype. They occurred at relatively low frequencies in peripheral blood.

Scientists made TCR beta libraries using quantitative 5'-RACE with molecular barcodes. TCRdb fed the 5' RACE reads into MiXCR, producing one record per CDR3 protein. The data hold fewer than 500,000 distinct CDR3 sequences, with more than 25% observed a single time. The CDR3 has 13 amino acids. Germline lookup yields CDR1 SQVTM and CDR2 ANQGSEA. The ends were cut back, 6 bases at V and 0 bases at J, with 11 bases in the middle. The sample was blood, either unsorted or a sorted T cell fraction (not recorded which). The V call is TRBV29-1, the J call TRBJ1-1; possibly TRBD1 for D (6 bases). The origin of this receptor is a male donor with ankylosing spondylitis. CDR3 loop: CSVPNRVNTEAFF. CDR3 DNA sequence: TGCAGCGTCCCAAACAGGGTGAACACTGAAGCTTTCTTT.